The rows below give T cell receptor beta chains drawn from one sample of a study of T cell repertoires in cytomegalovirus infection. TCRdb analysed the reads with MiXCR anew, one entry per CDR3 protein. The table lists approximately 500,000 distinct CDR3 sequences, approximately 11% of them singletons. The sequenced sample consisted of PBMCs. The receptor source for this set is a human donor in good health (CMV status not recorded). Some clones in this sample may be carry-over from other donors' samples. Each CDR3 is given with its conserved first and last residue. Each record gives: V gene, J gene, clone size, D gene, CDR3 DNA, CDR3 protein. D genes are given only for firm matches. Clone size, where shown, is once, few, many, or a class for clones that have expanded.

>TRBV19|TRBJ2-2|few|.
TGTGCCAGTAGTATCGCCAGCACCGGGGAGCTGTTTTTT
CASSIASTGELFF
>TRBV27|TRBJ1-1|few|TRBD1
TGTGCCAGCAGTCCCCTTTTACCGGACAGGCTCACTGAAGCTTTCTTT
CASSPLLPDRLTEAFF
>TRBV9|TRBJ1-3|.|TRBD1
TGTGCCAGCAGCACGCGGACAGGCAGCTCTGGAAACACCATATATTTT
CASSTRTGSSGNTIYF
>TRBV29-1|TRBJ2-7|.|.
TGCAGCGCTCAGGGTAGGACCTACGAGCAGTACTTC
CSAQGRTYEQYF
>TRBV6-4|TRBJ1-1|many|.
TGTGCCAGCCGTTCTGCCCCGAGGACTGAAGCTTTCTTT
CASRSAPRTEAFF
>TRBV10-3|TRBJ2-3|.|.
TGTGCCATCAGGGGAACGGCCAACACAGATACGCAGTATTTT
CAIRGTANTDTQYF
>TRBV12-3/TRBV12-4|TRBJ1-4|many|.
TGTGCCAGCAGTTTAGGCACGCGTGGGGGGGGACATGAAAAACTGTTTTTT
CASSLGTRGGGHEKLFF
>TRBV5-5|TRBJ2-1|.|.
TGTGCCAGCAGCTCCCCCCCTCAGGGGGGCTACAATGAGCAGTTCTTC
CASSSPPQGGYNEQFF
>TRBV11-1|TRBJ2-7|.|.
TGTGCCAGCAGCCTGCGTCAGACGGTCCCTGTTACCTACGAGCAGTACTTC
CASSLRQTVPVTYEQYF
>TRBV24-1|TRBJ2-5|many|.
TGTGCCACCAGTGATCCAACAGGGCCCAGGGAGACCCAGTACTTC
CATSDPTGPRETQYF
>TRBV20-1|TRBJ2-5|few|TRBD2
TGCAGTGCCGTAAGCGGGGGGGCTCGGGAGACCCAGTACTTC
CSAVSGGARETQYF
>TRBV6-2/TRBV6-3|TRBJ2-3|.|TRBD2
TGTGCCAGCAGTTACCGGGCTAGCGGGGGAGCAGATACGCAGTATTTT
CASSYRASGGADTQYF
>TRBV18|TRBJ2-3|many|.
TGTGCCAGCTCACCACCCGCTACCACAGATACGCAGTATTTT
CASSPPATTDTQYF
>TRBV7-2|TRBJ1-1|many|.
TGTGCCAGCAGCTTAGTTACGAGGTTTCAGGCTTTCTTT
CASSLVTRFQAFF
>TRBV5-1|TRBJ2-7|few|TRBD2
TGCGCCAGCAGCTTTAGCGGGACTCGGGAGAGGAACGAGCAGTACTTC
CASSFSGTRERNEQYF
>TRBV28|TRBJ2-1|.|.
TGTGCCAGCAGTTTTTGGGGGGGCTTCATGGACAATGAGCAGTTCTTC
CASSFWGGFMDNEQFF
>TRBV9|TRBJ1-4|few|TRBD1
TGTGCCAGCAGCCTTCAGGGACAGTATAATGAAAAACTGTTTTTT
CASSLQGQYNEKLFF
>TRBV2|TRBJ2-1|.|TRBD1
TGTGCCAGCGGGGAAGAGGGGGCTCTTTACAATGAGCAGTTCTTC
CASGEEGALYNEQFF
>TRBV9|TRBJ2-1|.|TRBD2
TGTGCCAGCAGTCCCCGTGGGACTAGCGGGAGGGCGCAGTTCTTC
CASSPRGTSGRAQFF
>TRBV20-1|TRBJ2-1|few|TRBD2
TGCAGTGCTCCTCGACTAGCGGGTCCCTCCTACAATGAGCAGTTCTTC
CSAPRLAGPSYNEQFF
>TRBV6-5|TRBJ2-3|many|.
TGTGCCAGCAGTTCAGGGAACCCAGATACGCAGTATTTT
CASSSGNPDTQYF
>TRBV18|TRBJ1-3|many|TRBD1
TGTGCCAGCTCACCTGGACAGGCGAACTCTGGAAACACCATATATTTT
CASSPGQANSGNTIYF
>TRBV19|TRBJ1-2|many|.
TGTGCCAGTAGCAAGGGACTCTCGGAGGGGGGCTACACCTTC
CASSKGLSEGGYTF
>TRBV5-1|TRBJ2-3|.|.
TGCGCCAGCAACCTAATGGGACAAAACACAGATACGCAGTATTTT
CASNLMGQNTDTQYF
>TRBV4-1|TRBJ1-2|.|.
TGCGCCAGCAGCCAAGGCGGCTTATTAAACTATGGCTACACCTTC
CASSQGGLLNYGYTF
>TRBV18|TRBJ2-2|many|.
TGTGCCAGCTCATCTCCCGGGCTGTACACCGGGGAGCTGTTTTTT
CASSSPGLYTGELFF
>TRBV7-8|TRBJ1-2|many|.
TGTGCCAGCAGCCCAGAAGGTGACTATGGCTACACCTTC
CASSPEGDYGYTF
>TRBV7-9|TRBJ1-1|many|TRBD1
TGTGCCAGCAGCTTAGGGGACAGCCTGGCGGGCACTGAAGCTTTCTTT
CASSLGDSLAGTEAFF
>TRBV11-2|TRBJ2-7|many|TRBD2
TGTGCCAGCAGCTTCCGGGACTATCTCTACGAGCAGTACTTC
CASSFRDYLYEQYF
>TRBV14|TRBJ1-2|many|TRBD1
TGTGCCAGCAGCCCAAGGACAGGGGAGAGTGGCTACACCTTC
CASSPRTGESGYTF
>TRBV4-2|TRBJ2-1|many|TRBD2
TGTGCCAGCAGCCAAGATCTAGCGGGGTCCTACAATGAGCAGTTCTTC
CASSQDLAGSYNEQFF
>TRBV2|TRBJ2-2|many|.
TGTGCCAGCAGTCCGGGCCTGCCCGGGGAGCTGTTTTTT
CASSPGLPGELFF
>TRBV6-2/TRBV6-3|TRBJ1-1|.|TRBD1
TGTGCCAGCAGTCAACAGGGGTTCGAAGCTTTCTTT
CASSQQGFEAFF
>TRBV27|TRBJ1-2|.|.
TGTGCCAGCAGATCACTCCTGTATGGCTACACCTTC
CASRSLLYGYTF
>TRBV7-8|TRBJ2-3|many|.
TGTGCCAGCAGCCCCTCAGGCGGACATGGACCAGATACGCAGTATTTT
CASSPSGGHGPDTQYF
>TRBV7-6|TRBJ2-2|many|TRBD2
TGTGCCAGCAGCCCCCGGACTAGCGGGAGAGACCTCCCCGGGGAGCTGTTTTTT
CASSPRTSGRDLPGELFF